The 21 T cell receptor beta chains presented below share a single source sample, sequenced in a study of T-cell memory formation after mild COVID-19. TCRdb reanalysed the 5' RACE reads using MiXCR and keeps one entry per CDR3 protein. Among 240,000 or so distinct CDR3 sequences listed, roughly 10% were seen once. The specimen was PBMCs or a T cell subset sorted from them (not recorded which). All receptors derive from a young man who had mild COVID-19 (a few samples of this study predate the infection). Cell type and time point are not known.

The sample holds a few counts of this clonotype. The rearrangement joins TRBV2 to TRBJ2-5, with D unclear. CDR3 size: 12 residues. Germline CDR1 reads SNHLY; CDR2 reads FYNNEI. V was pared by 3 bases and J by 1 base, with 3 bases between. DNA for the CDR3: TGTGCCAGCAGTGACCTCCAAGAGACCCAGTACTTC. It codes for CASSDLQETQYF.

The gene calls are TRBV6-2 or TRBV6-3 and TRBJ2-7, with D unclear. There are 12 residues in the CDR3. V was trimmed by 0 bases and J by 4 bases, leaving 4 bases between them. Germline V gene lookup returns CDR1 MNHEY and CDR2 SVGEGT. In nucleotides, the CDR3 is TGTGCCAGCAGTTACTCGGAGTACGAGCAGTACGTC. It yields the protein CASSYSEYEQYV.

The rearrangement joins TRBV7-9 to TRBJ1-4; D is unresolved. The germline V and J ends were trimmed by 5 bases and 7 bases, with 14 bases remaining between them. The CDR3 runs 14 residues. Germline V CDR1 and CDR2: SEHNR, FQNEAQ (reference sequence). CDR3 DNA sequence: TGTGCCAGCAGCCCCTCTTGGGCGAGTGAAAAACTGTTTTTT. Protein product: CASSPSWASEKLFF.

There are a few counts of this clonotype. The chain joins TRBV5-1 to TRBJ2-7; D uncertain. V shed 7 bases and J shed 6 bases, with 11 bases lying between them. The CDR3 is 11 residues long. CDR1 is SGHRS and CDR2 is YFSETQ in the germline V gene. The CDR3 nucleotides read TGCGCCAGCCGGGTCGGTGGCGAGCAGTACTTC. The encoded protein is CASRVGGEQYF.

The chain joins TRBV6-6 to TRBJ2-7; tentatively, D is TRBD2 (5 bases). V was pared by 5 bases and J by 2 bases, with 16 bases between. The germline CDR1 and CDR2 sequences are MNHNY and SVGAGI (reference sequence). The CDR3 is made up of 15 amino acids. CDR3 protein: CASSTPDGGTYEQYV. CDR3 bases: TGTGCCAGCAGTACCCCGGACGGAGGTACCTACGAGCAGTACGTC.

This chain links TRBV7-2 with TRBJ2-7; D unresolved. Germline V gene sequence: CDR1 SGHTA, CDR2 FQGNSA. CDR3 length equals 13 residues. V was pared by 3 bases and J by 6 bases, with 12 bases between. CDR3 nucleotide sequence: TGTGCCAGCAGCTTTTCCCCCAGTCGCGAGCAGTACGTC. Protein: CASSFSPSREQYV.

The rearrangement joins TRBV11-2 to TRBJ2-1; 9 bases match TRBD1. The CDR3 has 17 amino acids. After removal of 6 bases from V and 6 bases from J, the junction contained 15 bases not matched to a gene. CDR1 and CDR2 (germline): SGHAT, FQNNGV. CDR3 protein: CASSPRQGDFLGNEQFF. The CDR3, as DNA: TGTGCCAGCAGTCCCAGACAGGGGGATTTTCTAGGCAATGAGCAGTTCTTC.

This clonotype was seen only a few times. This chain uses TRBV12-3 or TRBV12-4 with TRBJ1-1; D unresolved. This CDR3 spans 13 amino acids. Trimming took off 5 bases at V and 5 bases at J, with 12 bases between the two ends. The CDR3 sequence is CASSATVGTEAFF. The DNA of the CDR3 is TGTGCCAGCAGTGCGACGGTGGGGACTGAAGCTTTCTTT.

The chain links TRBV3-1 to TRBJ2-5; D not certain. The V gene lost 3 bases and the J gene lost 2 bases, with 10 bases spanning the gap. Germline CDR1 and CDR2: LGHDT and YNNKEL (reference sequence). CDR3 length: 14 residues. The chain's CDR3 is CASSQAQGQETQYF. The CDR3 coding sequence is TGTGCCAGCAGCCAGGCCCAAGGGCAAGAGACCCAGTACTTC.

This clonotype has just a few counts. The CDR3 sequence is CASSRPAGTGTSTEAFF. The CDR3 DNA is TGTGCCAGCAGCCGACCCGCCGGGACAGGGACTTCCACTGAAGCTTTCTTT. The chain joins TRBV7-9 to TRBJ1-1, with 9 positions matching TRBD1. The germline V gene encodes CDR1 SEHNR and CDR2 FQNEAQ (reference sequence). This CDR3 region has 17 residues. After removal of 5 bases from V and 4 bases from J, the junction contained 14 bases not matched to a gene.

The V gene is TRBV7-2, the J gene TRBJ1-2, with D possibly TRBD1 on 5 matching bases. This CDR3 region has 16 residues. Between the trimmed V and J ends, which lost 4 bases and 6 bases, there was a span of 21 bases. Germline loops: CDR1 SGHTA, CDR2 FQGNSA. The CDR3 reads CASSSSSNRQRHGYTF. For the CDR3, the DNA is TGTGCCAGCAGCTCCTCTTCTAACCGACAGAGACATGGCTACACCTTC.

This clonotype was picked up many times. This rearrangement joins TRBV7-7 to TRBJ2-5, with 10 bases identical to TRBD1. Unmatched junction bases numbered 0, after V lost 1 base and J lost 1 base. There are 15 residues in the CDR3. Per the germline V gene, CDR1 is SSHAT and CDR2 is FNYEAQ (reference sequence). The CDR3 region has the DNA TGTGCCAGCAGCTTAGGGACAGGGGGCCAAGAGACCCAGTACTTC. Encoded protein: CASSLGTGGQETQYF.

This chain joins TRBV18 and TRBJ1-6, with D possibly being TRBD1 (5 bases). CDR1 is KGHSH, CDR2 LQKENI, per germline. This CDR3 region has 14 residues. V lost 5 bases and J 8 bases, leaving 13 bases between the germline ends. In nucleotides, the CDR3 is TGTGCCAGCTCAGAGGGACGTTGGGATTCACCCCTCCACTTT. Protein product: CASSEGRWDSPLHF.

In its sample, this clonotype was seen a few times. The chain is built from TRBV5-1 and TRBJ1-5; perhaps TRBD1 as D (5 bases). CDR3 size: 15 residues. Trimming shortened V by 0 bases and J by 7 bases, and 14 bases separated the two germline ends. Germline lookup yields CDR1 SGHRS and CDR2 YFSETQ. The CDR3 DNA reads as TGCGCCAGCAGCTTGGTTCCCGGGGGGGACCAGCCCCAGCATTTT. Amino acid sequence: CASSLVPGGDQPQHF.

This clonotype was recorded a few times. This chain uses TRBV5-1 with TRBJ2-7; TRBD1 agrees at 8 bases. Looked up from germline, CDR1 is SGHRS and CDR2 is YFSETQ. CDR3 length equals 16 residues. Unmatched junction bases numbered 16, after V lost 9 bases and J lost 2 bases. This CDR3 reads CANTTWDRSYTYEQYV. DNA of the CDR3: TGCGCCAACACGACCTGGGACAGGAGTTACACCTACGAGCAGTACGTC.

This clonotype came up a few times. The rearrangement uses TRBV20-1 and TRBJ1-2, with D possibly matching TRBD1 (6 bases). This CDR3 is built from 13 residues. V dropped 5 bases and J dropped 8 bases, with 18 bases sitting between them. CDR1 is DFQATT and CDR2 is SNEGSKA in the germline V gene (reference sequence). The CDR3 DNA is TGCAGTGCTCCCCGGGGGGCCGCGGGGGGCTACACCTTC. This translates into CSAPRGAAGGYTF.

The CDR3: CSVETWGEQADTQYF. The CDR3 DNA follows: TGCAGCGTTGAAACTTGGGGGGAGCAAGCAGATACGCAGTATTTT. The chain carries TRBV29-1 and TRBJ2-3; D is possibly TRBD2 (6 bases). This CDR3 is built from 15 residues. Germline V gives CDR1 SQVTM, CDR2 ANQGSEA. The V gene lost 2 bases and the J gene lost 4 bases, with 16 bases spanning the gap.

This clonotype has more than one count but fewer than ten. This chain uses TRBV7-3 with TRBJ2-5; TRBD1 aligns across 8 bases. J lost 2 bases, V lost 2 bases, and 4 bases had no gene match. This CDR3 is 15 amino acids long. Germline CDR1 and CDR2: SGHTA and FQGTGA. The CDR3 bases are TGTGCCAGCAGCTTACAGGGGGCCCCACAAGAGACCCAGTACTTC. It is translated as CASSLQGAPQETQYF.

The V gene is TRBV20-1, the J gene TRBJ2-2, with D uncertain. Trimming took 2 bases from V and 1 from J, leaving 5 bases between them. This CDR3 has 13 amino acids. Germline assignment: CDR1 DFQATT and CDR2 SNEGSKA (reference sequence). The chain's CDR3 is CSARIQNTGELFF. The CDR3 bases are TGCAGTGCTAGAATCCAGAACACCGGGGAGCTGTTTTTT.

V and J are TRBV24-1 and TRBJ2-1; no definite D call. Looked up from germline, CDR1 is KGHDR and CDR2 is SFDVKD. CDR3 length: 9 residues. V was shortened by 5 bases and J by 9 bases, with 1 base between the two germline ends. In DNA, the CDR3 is TGTGCCACCAGTGGTGAGCAGTTCTTC. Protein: CATSGEQFF.

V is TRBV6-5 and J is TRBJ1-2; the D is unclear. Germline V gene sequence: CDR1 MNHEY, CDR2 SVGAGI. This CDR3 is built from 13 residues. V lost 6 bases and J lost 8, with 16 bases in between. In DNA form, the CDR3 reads TGTGCCAGCAGGACCCTGAAAACAATAGGCTACACCTTC. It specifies CASRTLKTIGYTF.